What follows describes a single T cell receptor (beta chain). Per the original data handling: For nucleated cells, counts were estimated from reference gene primer amplification. Profiling relied on immunoSEQ multiplex PCR, and the TCRdb table lists in-frame clones only, not all of them. V, J and clone size are those of that table, while D and trimming were read from the DNA. The sample includes about 150,000 clones, 70% to 90% of them seen just once. The germline gives CDR1 ENHRY, CDR2 SYGVKD. The V gene end was trimmed by 4 bases and the J gene end by 7 bases; junction bases not matched to a gene: 9. CDR3 length equals 15 residues. The sample comes from a study of blood T cell repertoires in COVID-19. About the research overall: Acute-phase and convalescent COVID-19 samples originated in the United States, Italy and Spain.

This sequence was found in a woman in her fifties or sixties with COVID-19, enrolled during active disease. Specimen: peripheral blood. The chain combines TRBV10-3 with TRBJ2-1; 8 bases fit TRBD2. Here the CDR3 reads CAISVGSGRQNEQFF. The CDR3 region has the DNA TGTGCCATCAGTGTGGGGAGCGGGAGACAGAATGAGCAGTTCTTC.